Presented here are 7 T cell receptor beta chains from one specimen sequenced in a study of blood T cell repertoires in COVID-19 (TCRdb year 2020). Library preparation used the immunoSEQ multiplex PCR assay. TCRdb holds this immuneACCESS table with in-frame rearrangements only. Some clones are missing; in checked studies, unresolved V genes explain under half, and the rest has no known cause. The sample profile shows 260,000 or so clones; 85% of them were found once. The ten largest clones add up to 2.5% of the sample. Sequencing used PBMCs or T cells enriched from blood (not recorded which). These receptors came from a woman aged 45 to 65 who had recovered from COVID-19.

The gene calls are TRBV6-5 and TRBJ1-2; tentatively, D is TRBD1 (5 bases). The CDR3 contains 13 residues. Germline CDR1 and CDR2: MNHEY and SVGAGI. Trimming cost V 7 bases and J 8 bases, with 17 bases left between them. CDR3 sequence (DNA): TGTGCCAGCACCCGGGGACTAGGGCACGGCTACACCTTC. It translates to CASTRGLGHGYTF.

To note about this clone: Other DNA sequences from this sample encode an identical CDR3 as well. CDR3 protein: CASSQGQGHQPQHF. CDR3 coding DNA: TGTGCCAGCAGCCAAGGACAGGGGCATCAGCCCCAGCATTTT. The rearrangement joins TRBV3-1 (or the pseudogene TRBV3-2) to TRBJ1-5; 8 nucleotides line up with TRBD1. The junction had 1 base not matched to a gene; V was cut back by 1 base and J by 5 bases. CDR1 and CDR2 (germline): LGHDT, YNNKEL (reference sequence). This CDR3 is built from 14 residues.

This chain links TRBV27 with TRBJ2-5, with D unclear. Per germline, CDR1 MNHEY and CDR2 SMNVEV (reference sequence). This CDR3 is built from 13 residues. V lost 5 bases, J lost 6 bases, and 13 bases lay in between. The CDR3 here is CASSTRNDKTQYF. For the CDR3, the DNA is TGTGCCAGCAGTACGCGCAATGACAAGACCCAGTACTTC.

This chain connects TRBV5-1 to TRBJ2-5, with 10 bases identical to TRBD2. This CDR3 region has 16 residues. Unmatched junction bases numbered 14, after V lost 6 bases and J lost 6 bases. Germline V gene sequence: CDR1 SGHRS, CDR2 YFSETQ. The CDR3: CASNARTGLAIQTQYF. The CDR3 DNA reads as TGCGCCAGCAACGCTAGGACGGGACTAGCGATACAGACCCAGTACTTC.

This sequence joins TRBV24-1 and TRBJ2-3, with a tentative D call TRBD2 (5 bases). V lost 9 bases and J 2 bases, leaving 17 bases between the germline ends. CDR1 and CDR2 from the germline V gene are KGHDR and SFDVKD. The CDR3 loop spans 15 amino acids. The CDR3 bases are TGTGCCACCTCAAAGGGAGCGGTATCCACAGATACGCAGTATTTT. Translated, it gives CATSKGAVSTDTQYF.

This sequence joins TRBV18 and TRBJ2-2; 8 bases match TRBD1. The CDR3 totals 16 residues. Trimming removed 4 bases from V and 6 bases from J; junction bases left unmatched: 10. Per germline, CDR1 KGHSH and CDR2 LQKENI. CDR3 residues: CASSLGTGSIPGELFF. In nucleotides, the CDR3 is TGTGCCAGCTCACTTGGGACAGGCTCGATCCCCGGGGAGCTGTTTTTT. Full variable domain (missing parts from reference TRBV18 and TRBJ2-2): NAGVMQNPRHLVRRRGQEARLRCSPMKGHSHVYWYRQLPEEGLKFMVYLQKENIIDESGMPKERFSAEFPKEGPSILRIQQVVRGDSAAYFCASSLGTGSIPGELFFGEGSRLTVL.

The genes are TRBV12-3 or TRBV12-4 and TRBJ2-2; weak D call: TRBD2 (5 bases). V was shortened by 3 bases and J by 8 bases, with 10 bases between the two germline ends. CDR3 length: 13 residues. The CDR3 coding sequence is TGTGCCAGCAGTTTCTGGGGAGCGGGGGAGCTGTTTTTT. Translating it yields CASSFWGAGELFF.